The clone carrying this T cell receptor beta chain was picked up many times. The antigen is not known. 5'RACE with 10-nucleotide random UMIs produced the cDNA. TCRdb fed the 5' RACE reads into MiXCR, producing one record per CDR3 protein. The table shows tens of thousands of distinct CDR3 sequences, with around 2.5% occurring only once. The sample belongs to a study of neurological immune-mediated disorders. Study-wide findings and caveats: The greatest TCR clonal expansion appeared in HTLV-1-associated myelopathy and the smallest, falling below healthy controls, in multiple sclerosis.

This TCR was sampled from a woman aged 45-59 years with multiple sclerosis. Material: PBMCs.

As DNA, the CDR3 is TGTGCCAGCAGCGGAGGACAGGGAAACTACAATGAGCAGTTCTTC. Its protein product is CASSGGQGNYNEQFF. The V call is TRBV9, the J call TRBJ2-1; the match to TRBD1 covers 8 bases. Unmatched junction bases numbered 5, after V lost 3 bases and J lost 3 bases. Germline V gene lookup returns CDR1 SGDLS and CDR2 YYNGEE. The CDR3 consists of 15 residues.